This T cell receptor (beta chain) was documented in a study of blood T cell repertoires in COVID-19. The overall study: Sites in the United States, Italy and Spain provided acute and convalescent COVID-19 samples.

Profiled with immunoSEQ multiplex PCR; TCRdb holds only in-frame clones, not every one. This table holds 95,000 to 100,000 clones, approximately 80% found once. The germline V gene encodes CDR1 KGHSH and CDR2 LQKENI. The V gene end was trimmed by 2 bases and the J gene end by 1 base; junction bases not matched to a gene: 3. This CDR3 is built from 15 residues. The chain has TRBV18 and TRBJ2-3; TRBD2 agrees at 7 bases. This clonotype was obtained from a man between 70 and 80 years old with acute or convalescent COVID-19. Input material: peripheral blood. This CDR3 reads CASSPTRGGTDTQYF. DNA of the CDR3: TGTGCCAGCTCACCAACTCGGGGGGGCACAGATACGCAGTATTTT.